The clone carrying this T cell receptor beta chain came up once. Its antigen is not identified. The data were taken from a study of shared clonotypes between healthy human individuals. Study context: CD4 naive and CD4 memory each took three plates per donor, while CD8 naive took two and CD8 memory one. Study-wide results and caveats: Generation probabilities of non-shared clonotypes were lower (relative to those shared by all four donors).

CD8 cells regarded as naive lacked CD45RO, were positively chosen for CCR7, and omitted terminally differentiated effector memory CD45RA+ cells. All of the donors resided in Nashville, Tennessee, and each was a Caucasian adult. The CDR3 runs to 15 residues. The V end was cut by 4 bases, the J end by 1 base, with 14 bases between. Germline values: CDR1 SGHVS, CDR2 FQNEAQ. Methods used by the authors: ImmunoSEQ supplied junction-only sequences lacking quality scores, so filtering was different. The repertoire was sequenced with immunoSEQ multiplex PCR; TCRdb's copy has only in-frame clones and lacks some. V, J and clone size reflect that table, while D and trimming were determined from the DNA. The data contain hundreds of thousands of clones, 90% to 95% of them singletons.

The receptor was isolated from a man aged 25 to 40 in good health. V gene TRBV7-8 combines with J gene TRBJ2-7; a possible D gene is TRBD1 (5 bases). Sequencing was carried out using naive CD8+ T cells sorted from blood. The CDR3 region has the DNA TGTGCCAGCAGCTCACAGGTAATCCGATCCTACGAGCAGTACTTC. It codes for CASSSQVIRSYEQYF.